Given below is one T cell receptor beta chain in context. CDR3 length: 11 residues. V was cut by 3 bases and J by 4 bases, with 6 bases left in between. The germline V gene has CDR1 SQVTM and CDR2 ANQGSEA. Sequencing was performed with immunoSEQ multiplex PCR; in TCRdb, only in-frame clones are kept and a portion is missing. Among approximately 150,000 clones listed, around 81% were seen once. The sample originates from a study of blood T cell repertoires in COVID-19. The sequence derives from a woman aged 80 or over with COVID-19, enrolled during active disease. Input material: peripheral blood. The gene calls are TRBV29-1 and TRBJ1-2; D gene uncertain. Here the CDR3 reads CSVDWAYGYTF. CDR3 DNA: TGCAGCGTTGATTGGGCCTATGGCTACACCTTC. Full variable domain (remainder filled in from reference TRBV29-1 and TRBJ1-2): SAVISQKPSRDICQRGTSLTIQCQVDSQVTMMFWYRQQPGQSLTLIATANQGSEATYESGFVIDKFPISRPNLTFSTLTVSNMSPEDSSIYLCSVDWAYGYTFGSGTRLTVV.